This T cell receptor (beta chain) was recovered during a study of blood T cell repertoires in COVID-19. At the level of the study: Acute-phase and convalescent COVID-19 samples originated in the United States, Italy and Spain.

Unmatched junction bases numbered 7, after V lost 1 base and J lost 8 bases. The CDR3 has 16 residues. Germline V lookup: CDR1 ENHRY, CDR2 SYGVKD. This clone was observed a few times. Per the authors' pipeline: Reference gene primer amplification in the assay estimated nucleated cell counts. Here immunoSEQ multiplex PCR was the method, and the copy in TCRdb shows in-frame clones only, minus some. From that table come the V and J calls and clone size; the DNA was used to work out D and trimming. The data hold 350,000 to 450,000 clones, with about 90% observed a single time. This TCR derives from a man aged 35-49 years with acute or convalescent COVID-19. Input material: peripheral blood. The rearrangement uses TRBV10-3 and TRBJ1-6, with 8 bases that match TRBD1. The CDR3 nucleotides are TGTGCCATCAGTGAGTTTGGCGGACAGGGTTATTCACCCCTCCACTTT. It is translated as CAISEFGGQGYSPLHF.